This T cell receptor beta chain was profiled in a study of T cells in Graves' hyperthyroidism and ophthalmopathy. The CDR3 consists of 14 residues. Deletions cut 6 bases from V and 3 bases from J, with 15 bases between. Germline CDR1 MDHEN, CDR2 SYDVKM. Authors of the study amplified TCR beta CDR3 regions from RNA transcripts. Carried out on the TCR CDR3, a first-round RT-PCR used the HTBI primer set. MiXCR, run by TCRdb on the multiplex PCR reads, gives a single entry per CDR3 protein. The table shows some 600,000 distinct CDR3 sequences, with roughly 13% occurring only once. In the case of this clonotype: A much larger clone lies a single base off, so this may be a read error.

The chain couples TRBV28 to TRBJ2-7, with D perhaps TRBD1 (6 bases). The sequence derives from a woman in her 30s with Graves' hyperthyroidism that later progressed to Graves' ophthalmopathy. What was sequenced was blood. CDR3 DNA sequence: TGTGCCAGCAGGGGGGCAGGGATTCGCTACGAGCAGTACTTC. This sequence encodes CASRGAGIRYEQYF. The whole variable domain, filled in from reference TRBV28 and TRBJ2-7, reads DVKVTQSSRYLVKRTGEKVFLECVQDMDHENMFWYRQDPGLGLRLIYFSYDVKMKEKGDIPEGYSVSREKKERFSLILESASTNQTSMYLCASRGAGIRYEQYFGPGTRLTVT.